These 15 T cell receptor beta chains were all obtained from the same sample, sequenced in a study of memory CD4+ T cells and cytomegalovirus serostatus. Single viable CD3+CD4+CD8-CD45RO+ cells were sorted as the memory CD4+ T cells. TCRdb's copy holds only in-frame clones and misses some; the assay was immunoSEQ multiplex PCR. The repertoire has under 75,000 clones, around three quarters of them found once; the top ten carry 0.53%. Sequencing input: memory CD4+ T cells from blood. The source is an adult in good health and CMV-seronegative. Some clones in this sample may be carry-over from other donors' samples.

The V call is TRBV9, the J call TRBJ2-4; D remains ambiguous. CDR1 is SGDLS and CDR2 is YYNGEE in the germline V gene. CDR3 length: 16 residues. V gave up 0 bases and J gave up 0 bases, with 10 bases separating them. As DNA, the CDR3 is TGTGCCAGCAGCGTAGGGGCAGACCTAGCCAAAAACATTCAGTACTTC. This sequence encodes CASSVGADLAKNIQYF.

In its sample, this clone was seen a few times. The V and J genes are TRBV5-1 and TRBJ2-3, with D tentatively TRBD2 (6 bases). V dropped 1 base and J dropped 5 bases, with 14 bases sitting between them. Germline CDR1 SGHRS, CDR2 YFSETQ. The CDR3 consists of 15 residues. In DNA form, the CDR3 reads TGCGCCAGCAGCTTGTTACGGGGAGGAGGAGATACGCAGTATTTT. Translating gives CASSLLRGGGDTQYF.

V usage is TRBV18 and J usage is TRBJ1-4, with D possibly matching TRBD1 (6 bases). CDR3 size: 14 residues. CDR1 KGHSH and CDR2 LQKENI come from the germline V gene. Trimming shortened V by 4 bases and J by 0 bases, and 6 bases separated the two germline ends. The DNA for the CDR3 is TGTGCCAGCTCACAGGGGGCAACTAATGAAAAACTGTTTTTT. Translation: CASSQGATNEKLFF.

This rearrangement joins TRBV6-1 to TRBJ1-5; unclear D gene. Germline CDR1 and CDR2: MNHNS and SASEGT. The CDR3 runs 13 residues. Trimming removed 3 bases at V and 6 bases at J, with 9 bases between. The DNA for the CDR3 is TGTGCCAGCAGTGATTTCCGGCGTCAGCCCCAGCATTTT. Its protein is CASSDFRRQPQHF.

The CDR3 DNA is TGTGCCAGTAGATCTTCGCCTAGGGATGAGCAGTTCTTC. Its translation is CASRSSPRDEQFF. The rearrangement joins TRBV19 to TRBJ2-1; D unresolved. This CDR3 has 13 residues. In germline, CDR1 is LNHDA, CDR2 SQIVND (reference sequence). Trimming took 6 bases from V and 8 from J, leaving 14 bases between them.

J is TRBJ2-1 and V is TRBV20-1; D ambiguous. Per germline, CDR1 DFQATT and CDR2 SNEGSKA (reference sequence). This CDR3 spans 11 amino acids. The V end was cut by 3 bases, the J end by 4 bases, with 4 bases between. In DNA form, the CDR3 reads TGCAGTGCTAGCGTATACAATGAGCAGTTCTTC. It specifies CSASVYNEQFF.

The chain employs TRBV7-8 and TRBJ2-3, with 10 bases fitting TRBD2. CDR1 and CDR2 (germline): SGHVS, FQNEAQ. V dropped 3 bases and J dropped 4; count of bases not matched to a gene: 13. The CDR3 sequence is 18 residues long. This CDR3 reads CASSFRGLTSGSPDTQYF. CDR3 bases: TGTGCCAGCAGCTTTAGGGGCTTGACTAGCGGGTCTCCAGATACGCAGTATTTT.

This clone has only a few counts. The V gene is TRBV7-2, the J gene TRBJ2-7, with D possibly matching TRBD1 (6 bases). The length of the CDR3 is 15 residues. The germline V gene encodes CDR1 SGHTA and CDR2 FQGNSA. Trimming took off 5 bases at V and 1 base at J, with 15 bases between the two ends. The CDR3 DNA follows: TGTGCCAGCAGCCTTACGTGGGACAAATCCTACGAGCAGTACTTC. This codes for CASSLTWDKSYEQYF.

In DNA form, the CDR3 reads TGTGCCAGCAGCCAAGAATGGGTGATCCTCCGGGATAAACGGGACAGGGCCTCCTACGAGCAGTACTTC. Translation: CASSQEWVILRDKRDRASYEQYF. The gene calls are TRBV14 and TRBJ2-7; TRBD1 agrees at 9 bases. The CDR3 sequence is 23 residues long. V lost 0 bases, J lost 0 bases, and 24 bases stayed unmatched. Per germline, CDR1 SGHDN and CDR2 FVKESK.

This chain uses TRBV6-5 with TRBJ1-1; TRBD1 matches at 9 bases. The CDR3 contains 15 residues. CDR1 is MNHEY and CDR2 is SVGAGI in the germline V gene. V lost 5 bases, J lost 5 bases, and 9 bases stayed unmatched. This chain's CDR3 is CASSPYRGRITEAFF. For the CDR3, the DNA is TGTGCCAGCAGTCCTTACAGGGGGCGGATAACTGAAGCTTTCTTT.

The genes are TRBV5-6 and TRBJ1-4; 7 bases line up with TRBD1. The CDR3 extends over 16 amino acids. The V gene end was trimmed by 1 base and the J gene end by 5 bases; junction bases not matched to a gene: 8. Germline lookup yields CDR1 SGHDT and CDR2 YYEEEE. The CDR3 nucleotides are TGTGCCAGCAGCTTGTACACAGGGGTATGGAATGAAAAACTGTTTTTT. This encodes CASSLYTGVWNEKLFF.

J is TRBJ1-1 and V is TRBV28, with D possibly being TRBD1 (5 bases). V was trimmed by 1 base and J by 6 bases, leaving 12 bases between them. CDR3 length: 14 amino acids. Per germline, CDR1 MDHEN and CDR2 SYDVKM. CDR3 region: CASSLSGTLAEAFF. As DNA, the CDR3 is TGTGCCAGCAGTTTATCAGGGACGCTCGCTGAAGCTTTCTTT. The variable domain in full, completed from reference TRBV28 and TRBJ1-1, reads DVKVTQSSRYLVKRTGEKVFLECVQDMDHENMFWYRQDPGLGLRLIYFSYDVKMKEKGDIPEGYSVSREKKERFSLILESASTNQTSMYLCASSLSGTLAEAFFGQGTRLTVV.

This clone was seen a handful of times. V usage is TRBV7-9 and J usage is TRBJ2-7; 8 positions match TRBD1. The CDR3 is made up of 15 amino acids. CDR1 is SEHNR and CDR2 is FQNEAQ in the germline V gene (reference sequence). Germline trimming cut 5 bases from V and 5 bases from J; bases unmatched to any gene: 11. CDR3 bases: TGTGCCAGCAGCCCCCCGGGGACAGGTATCCACGAGCAGTACTTC. Its protein product is CASSPPGTGIHEQYF.

V usage is TRBV2 and J usage is TRBJ2-2; 9 nucleotides agree with TRBD1. This CDR3 is 14 amino acids long. V was pared by 6 bases and J by 4 bases, with 3 bases of the junction left unmatched. CDR1 is SNHLY and CDR2 is FYNNEI in the germline V gene. CDR3 coding DNA: TGTGCCAGCAGGGACAGGGGATTCACCGGGGAGCTGTTTTTT. It codes for CASRDRGFTGELFF.

This sequence joins TRBV4-3 and TRBJ1-3; TRBD1 is a possible D gene (6 bases). Germline V gives CDR1 LGHNA, CDR2 YSLEER. The CDR3 consists of 15 residues. V lost 0 bases, J lost 4 bases, and 10 bases lay in between. The CDR3 reads CASSQDRTVGNTIYF. The CDR3 nucleotides are TGCGCCAGCAGCCAAGATCGGACAGTGGGAAACACCATATATTTT.